These T cell receptor beta chains were read from a single sample in a study of vaccination effects on CD4 cells after COVID-19. These TCRs are of unknown antigen specificity. The protocol was immunoSEQ multiplex PCR, while the TCRdb copy is restricted to in-frame clones and leaves out a portion. Among some 22,000 clones listed, just under 75% were seen once. The sample here was CD4+ T cells from PBMCs cultured with SARS-CoV-2 spike peptides, taken before COVID-19 vaccination. The source is a human donor who received a COVID-19 vaccine. The CDR3 runs from the conserved cysteine through the conserved F or W. A D gene is named only where the DNA matches it firmly. Some rows mark clone size as missing; the rest say once, few, many or name a class of expanded clone.

DNA	CDR3	size	D	J	V
TGTGCCAGCAGTTTAACTAGCGGCTACGAGCAGTACTTC	CASSLTSGYEQYF	once	TRBD2	TRBJ2-7	TRBV12-3/TRBV12-4
TGTGCCAGCAGCGACGGGACAAACCCTAATGAAAAACTGTTTTTT	CASSDGTNPNEKLFF	-	-	TRBJ1-4	TRBV7-2
TGTGCCAGCAGCTCTAAGGCCCTACATTCACCCCTCCACTTT	CASSSKALHSPLHF	-	-	TRBJ1-6	TRBV27
TGTGCCAGCAGCTTGGTTGGGGAGACCCAGTACTTC	CASSLVGETQYF	-	-	TRBJ2-5	TRBV5-5
TGCGCCAGCAGCTCAAGACAGGGTTTGTACACTGAAGCTTTCTTT	CASSSRQGLYTEAFF	-	TRBD1	TRBJ1-1	TRBV5-1
TGTGCCAGCGGGGCGGGAGGGTACGAGCAGTACTTC	CASGAGGYEQYF	-	TRBD2	TRBJ2-7	TRBV2
TGTGCCAGCAGCTTCACTGACGGGGCCTACGAGCAGTACTTC	CASSFTDGAYEQYF	once	-	TRBJ2-7	TRBV11-2
TGCGCCAGCAGTGAGAGGAGACAGGGGTCAGAAGCTTTCTTT	CASSERRQGSEAFF	-	TRBD1	TRBJ1-1	TRBV10-1
TGTGCCAGCAGTGAGAGGGGATTGGGGACAGGGTCACCCCTCCACTTT	CASSERGLGTGSPLHF	few	TRBD1	TRBJ1-6	TRBV2
TGTGCCAGCAGTTACTCCCGGACCCAGGCGGGGGAGACCCAGTACTTC	CASSYSRTQAGETQYF	once	-	TRBJ2-5	TRBV6-5
TGCAGCTCACACCTACAGTCCCGAGCTTTCTTT	CSSHLQSRAFF	few	-	TRBJ1-1	TRBV29-1
TGCGCCAGCAGTGAGGCAGGGCTATCCTATAATTCACCCCTCCACTTT	CASSEAGLSYNSPLHF	once	-	TRBJ1-6	TRBV10-2
TGTGCCAGCAGCCCTCGATCCTACGAGCAGTACTTC	CASSPRSYEQYF	-	-	TRBJ2-7	TRBV12-3/TRBV12-4
TGTGCCAGCAGTGGATTAGCGGGAGGGCGGTCTTCTGGGTTCTTC	CASSGLAGGRSSGFF	few	TRBD2	TRBJ2-1	TRBV2
TGTGCCAGTAGGGTACAGGGACCTAATGGCTACACCTTC	CASRVQGPNGYTF	-	-	TRBJ1-2	TRBV19
TGCGCCAGCAGCTGGAATGATTTTGGGGGCAATGAGCAGTTCTTC	CASSWNDFGGNEQFF	-	-	TRBJ2-1	TRBV5-1
TGTGCCAGCAGTCCTTCCCCGACACCCACAGATACGCAGTATTTT	CASSPSPTPTDTQYF	-	-	TRBJ2-3	TRBV6-5
TGTGCCAGCAGTTTCGTGGGGACAGATACGCAGTATTTT	CASSFVGTDTQYF	-	-	TRBJ2-3	TRBV12-3/TRBV12-4
TGTGCCATCAGTGATAGGACAGGGACTAATCAGCCCCAGCATTTT	CAISDRTGTNQPQHF	few	TRBD1	TRBJ1-5	TRBV10-3
TGTGCCAGTAGCCTTATCCCTAACGGCGAGCAGTACTTC	CASSLIPNGEQYF	-	-	TRBJ2-7	TRBV19
TGTGCCAGCAGTTCAGGACAGACTAGCAATCAGCCCCAGCATTTT	CASSSGQTSNQPQHF	few	-	TRBJ1-5	TRBV27